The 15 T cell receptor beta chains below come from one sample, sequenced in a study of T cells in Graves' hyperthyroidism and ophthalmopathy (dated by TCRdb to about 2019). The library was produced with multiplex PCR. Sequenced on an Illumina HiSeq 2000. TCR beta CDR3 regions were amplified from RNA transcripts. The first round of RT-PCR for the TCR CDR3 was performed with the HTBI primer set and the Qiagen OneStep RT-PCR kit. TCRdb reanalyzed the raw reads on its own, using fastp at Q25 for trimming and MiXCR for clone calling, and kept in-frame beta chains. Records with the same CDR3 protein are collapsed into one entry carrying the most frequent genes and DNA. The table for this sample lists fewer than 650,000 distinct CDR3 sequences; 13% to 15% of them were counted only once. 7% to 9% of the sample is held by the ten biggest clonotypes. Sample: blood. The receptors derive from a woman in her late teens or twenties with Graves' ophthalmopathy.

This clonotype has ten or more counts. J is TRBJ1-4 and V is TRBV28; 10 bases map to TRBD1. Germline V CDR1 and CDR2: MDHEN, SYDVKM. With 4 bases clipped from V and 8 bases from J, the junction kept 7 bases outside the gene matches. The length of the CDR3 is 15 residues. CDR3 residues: CASSSSGTGEEKLFF. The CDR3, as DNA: TGTGCCAGCAGTTCCTCCGGGACAGGGGAAGAAAAACTGTTTTTT.

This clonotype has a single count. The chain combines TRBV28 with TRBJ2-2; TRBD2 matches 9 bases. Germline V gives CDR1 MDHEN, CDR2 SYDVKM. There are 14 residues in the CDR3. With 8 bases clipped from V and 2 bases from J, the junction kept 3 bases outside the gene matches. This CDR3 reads CASVAGANTGELFF. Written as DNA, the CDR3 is TGTGCCAGCGTAGCGGGAGCAAACACCGGGGAGCTGTTTTTT. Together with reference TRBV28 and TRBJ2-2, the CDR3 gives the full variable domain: DVKVTQSSRYLVKRTGEKVFLECVQDMDHENMFWYRQDPGLGLRLIYFSYDVKMKEKGDIPEGYSVSREKKERFSLILESASTNQTSMYLCASVAGANTGELFFGEGSRLTVL.

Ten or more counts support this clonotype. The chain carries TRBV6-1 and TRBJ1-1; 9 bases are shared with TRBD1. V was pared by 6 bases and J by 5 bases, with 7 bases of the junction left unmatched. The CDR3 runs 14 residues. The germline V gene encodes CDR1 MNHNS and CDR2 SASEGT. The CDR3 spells CASRTTGGETEAFF. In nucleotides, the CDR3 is TGTGCCAGCAGGACGACAGGGGGGGAGACTGAAGCTTTCTTT.

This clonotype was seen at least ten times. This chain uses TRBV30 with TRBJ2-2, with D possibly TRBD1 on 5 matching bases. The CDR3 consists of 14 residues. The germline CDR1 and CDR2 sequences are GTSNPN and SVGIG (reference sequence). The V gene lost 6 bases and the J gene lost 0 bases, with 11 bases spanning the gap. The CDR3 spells CACQDTTNTGELFF. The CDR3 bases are TGTGCCTGCCAGGACACTACGAACACCGGGGAGCTGTTTTTT.

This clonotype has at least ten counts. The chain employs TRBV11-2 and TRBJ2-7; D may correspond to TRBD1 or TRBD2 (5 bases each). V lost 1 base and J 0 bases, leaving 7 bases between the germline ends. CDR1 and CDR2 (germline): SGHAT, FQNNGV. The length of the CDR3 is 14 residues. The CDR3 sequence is CASSLGGASYEQYF. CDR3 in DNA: TGTGCCAGCAGCTTAGGAGGGGCCTCCTACGAGCAGTACTTC.

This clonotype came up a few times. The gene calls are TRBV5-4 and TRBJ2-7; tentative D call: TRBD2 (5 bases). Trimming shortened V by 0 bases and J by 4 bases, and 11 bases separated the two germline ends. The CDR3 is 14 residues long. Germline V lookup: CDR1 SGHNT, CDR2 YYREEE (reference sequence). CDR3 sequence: CASSLGGSWYEQYF. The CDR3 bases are TGTGCCAGCAGCTTGGGAGGGAGTTGGTACGAGCAGTACTTC.

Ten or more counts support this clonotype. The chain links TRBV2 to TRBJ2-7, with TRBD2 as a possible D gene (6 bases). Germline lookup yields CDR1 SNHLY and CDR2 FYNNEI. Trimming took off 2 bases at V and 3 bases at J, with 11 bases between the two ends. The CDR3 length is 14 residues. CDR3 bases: TGTGCCAGCAGTGAATTGGGAGGATACTACGAGCAGTACTTC. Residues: CASSELGGYYEQYF.

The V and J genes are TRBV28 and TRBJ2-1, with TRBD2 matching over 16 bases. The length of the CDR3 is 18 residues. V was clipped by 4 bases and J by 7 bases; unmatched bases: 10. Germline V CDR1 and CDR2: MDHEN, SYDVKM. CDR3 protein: CASSSPSGTSGRGNEQFF. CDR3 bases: TGTGCCAGCAGTTCTCCGTCCGGGACTAGCGGGAGGGGGAATGAGCAGTTCTTC.

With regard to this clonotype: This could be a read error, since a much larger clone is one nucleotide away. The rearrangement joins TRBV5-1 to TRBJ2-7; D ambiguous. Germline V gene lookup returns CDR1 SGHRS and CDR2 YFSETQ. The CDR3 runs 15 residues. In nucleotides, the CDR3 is TGCGCCAGCAGCTTGGAGCTAGTTGGTCGTTACGAGCAATACTTC. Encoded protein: CASSLELVGRYEQYF. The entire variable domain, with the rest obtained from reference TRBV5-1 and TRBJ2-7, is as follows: KAGVTQTPRYLIKTRGQQVTLSCSPISGHRSVSWYQQTPGQGLQFLFEYFSETQRNKGNFPGRFSGRQFSNSRSEMNVSTLELGDSALYLCASSLELVGRYEQYFGPGTRLTVT.

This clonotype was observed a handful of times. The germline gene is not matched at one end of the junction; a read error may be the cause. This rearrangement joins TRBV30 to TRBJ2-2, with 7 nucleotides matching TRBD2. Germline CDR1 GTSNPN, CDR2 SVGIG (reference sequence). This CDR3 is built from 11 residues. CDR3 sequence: CAWSPRGVLFF. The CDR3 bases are TGTGCCTGGAGTCCCCGGGGGGTGCTGTTTTTT.

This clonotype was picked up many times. The CDR3 spells CASRPGQGARNTGELFF. The CDR3 bases are TGTGCCAGCAGGCCGGGACAGGGGGCGCGGAACACCGGGGAGCTGTTTTTT. The V call is TRBV2, the J call TRBJ2-2; 12 bases are shared with TRBD1. The germline CDR1 and CDR2 sequences are SNHLY and FYNNEI. V lost 6 bases and J lost 1; bases outside the gene matches: 6. The CDR3 covers 17 residues.

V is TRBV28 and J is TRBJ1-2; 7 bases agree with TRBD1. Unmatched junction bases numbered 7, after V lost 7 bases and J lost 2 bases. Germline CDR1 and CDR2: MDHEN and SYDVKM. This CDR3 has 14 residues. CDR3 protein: CASILQGGNYGYTF. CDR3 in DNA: TGTGCCAGCATACTCCAGGGGGGCAACTATGGCTACACCTTC.

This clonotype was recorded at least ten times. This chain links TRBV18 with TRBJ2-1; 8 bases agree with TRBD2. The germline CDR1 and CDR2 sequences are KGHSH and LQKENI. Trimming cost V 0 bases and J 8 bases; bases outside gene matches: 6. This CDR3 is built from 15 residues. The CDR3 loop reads CASSPPPSGFDEQFF. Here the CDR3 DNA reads TGTGCCAGCTCACCACCGCCTAGCGGGTTTGATGAGCAGTTCTTC.

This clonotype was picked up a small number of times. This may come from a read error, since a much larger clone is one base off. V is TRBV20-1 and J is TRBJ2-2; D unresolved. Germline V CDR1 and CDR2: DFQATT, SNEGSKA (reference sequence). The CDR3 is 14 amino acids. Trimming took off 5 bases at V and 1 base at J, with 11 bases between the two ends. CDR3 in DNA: TGCAGTGCTGGAAGCGAGCAGAACACCGGGGAGCTGTTTTTT. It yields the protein CSAGSEQNTGELFF.

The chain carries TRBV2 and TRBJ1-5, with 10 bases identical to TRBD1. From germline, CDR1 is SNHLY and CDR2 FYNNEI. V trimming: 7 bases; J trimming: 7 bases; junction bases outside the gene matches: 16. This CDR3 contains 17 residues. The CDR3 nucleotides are TGTGCCAGCAAGTTATCGACAGGGGGCTCCCTTAGGCAGCCCCAGCATTTT. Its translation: CASKLSTGGSLRQPQHF.